These 12 T cell receptor beta chains were sequenced from one sample in a study of Graves' ophthalmopathy and Graves' hyperthyroidism. TCR beta CDR3 regions were amplified from RNA transcripts. Scientists carried out first-round RT-PCR using HTBI primers and then a second-round multiplex PCR. TCRdb re-called the multiplex PCR reads with MiXCR, one entry per CDR3 protein. The sample shows approximately 210,000 distinct CDR3 sequences, about 22% of them seen only once. Sequenced material: peripheral blood. The receptors come from a woman in her fifties or sixties with Graves' ophthalmopathy.

Ten or more counts support this clonotype. This chain connects TRBV19 to TRBJ1-1, with 8 bases lining up with TRBD1. V lost 6 bases and J lost 4; bases outside the gene matches: 4. Germline V gene lookup returns CDR1 LNHDA and CDR2 SQIVND (reference sequence). The CDR3 is 13 residues long. For the CDR3, the DNA is TGTGCCAGTAGGACAGGGGCTGGCACTGAAGCTTTCTTT. Translating gives CASRTGAGTEAFF.

Comment on this clonotype: A much bigger clone sits one base away, suggesting this may be a read error. The chain is built from TRBV28 and TRBJ2-7, with 8 bases identical to TRBD2. CDR3 length: 14 amino acids. Germline values: CDR1 MDHEN, CDR2 SYDVKM. CDR3 sequence: CANSSRVPGGPSGF. CDR3 nucleotide sequence: TGTGCCAACAGTTCAAGGGTACCGGGGGGGCCCTCGGGCTTC.

This clonotype was seen many times. V and J are TRBV6-4 and TRBJ2-7, with 8 bases fitting TRBD2. V shed 3 bases, J shed 1 base, and the junction held 20 bases outside the gene matches. The CDR3 has 20 amino acids. Germline-derived CDR1 and CDR2 are MRHNA and SNTAGT. The CDR3 loop is CASSEALTWVRASGSYEQYF. CDR3 DNA sequence: TGTGCCAGCAGTGAGGCTTTGACCTGGGTTCGGGCTAGCGGGTCCTACGAGCAGTACTTC.

This clonotype appeared many times. The chain has TRBV27 and TRBJ1-5, with D possibly being TRBD1 (5 bases). The length of the CDR3 is 13 residues. The V gene's germline CDR1 is MNHEY and CDR2 SMNVEV (reference sequence). The V and J ends lost 9 bases and 2 bases respectively, with 11 bases between them. This CDR3 is CASSTGGNQPQHF. CDR3 bases: TGTGCCAGTAGTACGGGGGGCAATCAGCCCCAGCATTTT.

This clonotype was seen many times. The chain employs TRBV5-6 and TRBJ2-2; 7 nucleotides match TRBD1. This CDR3 has 17 amino acids. Germline V CDR1 and CDR2: SGHDT, YYEEEE. V shed 4 bases and J 0 bases; nucleotides not matched to a gene: 9. CDR3 sequence: CASSVSPGTANTGELFF. For the CDR3, the DNA is TGTGCCAGCAGCGTGTCACCCGGGACAGCGAACACCGGGGAGCTGTTTTTT.

The rearrangement links TRBV30 to TRBJ1-2; perhaps TRBD1 as D (5 bases). CDR1 and CDR2 (germline): GTSNPN, SVGIG (reference sequence). V shed 0 bases and J shed 8 bases, with 13 bases lying between them. There are 13 residues in the CDR3. In nucleotides, the CDR3 is TGTGCCTGGAGTGTAGGGCCCGGGGACGGCTACACCTTC. Translation: CAWSVGPGDGYTF. Full variable domain (rest looked up from reference TRBV30 and TRBJ1-2): SQTIHQWPATLVQPVGSPLSLECTVEGTSNPNLYWYRQAAGRGLQLLFYSVGIGQISSEVPQNLSASRPQDRQFILSSKKLLLSDSGFYLCAWSVGPGDGYTFGSGTRLTVV.

This clonotype was detected ten times or more. V and J are TRBV6-8 and TRBJ2-2, with D perhaps matching TRBD1 or TRBD2 (5 bases each). The CDR3 loop spans 18 amino acids. The V and J ends lost 5 bases and 4 bases respectively, with 23 bases between them. Germline V gene data show CDR1 as MNHGY and CDR2 as SAAAGT. DNA for the CDR3: TGTGCCAGCAGTCACGGGGCTAGCCCACTGCCGAGCACCGGGGAGCTGTTTTTT. This codes for CASSHGASPLPSTGELFF.

This clonotype has at least ten counts. The chain employs TRBV4-1 and TRBJ2-5, with D maybe TRBD1 (5 bases). The V end lost 1 base, the J end lost 4 bases, and 13 bases lay between the germline ends. Per the germline V gene, CDR1 is MGHRA and CDR2 is YSYEKL. The CDR3 has 15 residues. This CDR3 is CASSQAGLWTETQYF. The DNA for the CDR3 is TGCGCCAGCAGCCAAGCAGGGTTGTGGACAGAGACCCAGTACTTC.

This clonotype was seen at least ten times. This chain connects TRBV10-2 to TRBJ2-5; D gene ambiguous. Germline V gene sequence: CDR1 WSHSY, CDR2 SAAADI. V lost 8 bases to trimming and J lost 5 bases, with 15 bases between them. The CDR3 is made up of 13 amino acids. The CDR3 loop reads CASASAPRETQYF. CDR3 DNA: TGCGCCAGCGCTTCGGCCCCACGGGAGACCCAGTACTTC.

This clonotype was picked up many times. The J gene is TRBJ1-2, the V gene TRBV12-3 or TRBV12-4, with D possibly matching TRBD1 (5 bases). V was clipped by 10 bases and J by 7 bases, with 13 bases between them. The length of the CDR3 is 11 residues. The CDR3 bases are TGTGCCACAGGGTCCGGGGGTGGCTACACCTTC. Residues: CATGSGGGYTF.

The J gene is TRBJ2-7, the V gene TRBV20-1; 13 nucleotides line up with TRBD2. CDR1 and CDR2 (germline): DFQATT, SNEGSKA (reference sequence). J gave up 4 bases and V 3 bases, and 6 bases lay outside the gene matches. The CDR3 consists of 15 residues. In nucleotides, the CDR3 is TGCAGTGCTAGGCCGGGACTAGCGGGAACGTACGAGCAGTACTTC. Translated: CSARPGLAGTYEQYF.

There are many counts of this clonotype. V is TRBV7-2 and J is TRBJ1-2; D remains ambiguous. The V gene lost 1 base and the J gene lost 5 bases, with 14 bases spanning the gap. The CDR3 has 15 amino acids. Looked up from germline, CDR1 is SGHTA and CDR2 is FQGNSA. The CDR3 DNA reads TGTGCCAGCAGCTTAGGGAGCAGGCGCCTATATGGCTACACCTTC. Its translation is CASSLGSRRLYGYTF.